This TCR beta chain was found in a study of blood T cell repertoires in COVID-19. Study information: Specimens from acute and convalescent COVID-19 originated in the United States, Italy and Spain.

Germline-derived CDR1 and CDR2 are SGHNT and YENEEA. The CDR3 length is 14 residues. V was pared by 3 bases and J by 2 bases, with 11 bases between. This clone has just one count. Authors' data handling: Estimation of nucleated cell counts was performed using reference gene primer amplification. Libraries were prepared by immunoSEQ multiplex PCR; TCRdb keeps only in-frame clonotypes and omits some of them. V, J and clone size derive from that table, while D and trimming were established from the DNA sequence. There are tens of thousands of clones in the sample; more than 75% occur only once, and 3% to 3.5% lies in the top ten.

The receptor was isolated from a man aged 50 or older with active COVID-19. The chain recombines TRBV11-3 with TRBJ2-7; possibly TRBD2 for D (6 bases). Sequencing was carried out using peripheral blood. The CDR3 here is CASSLRRGPYEQYF. Here the CDR3 DNA reads TGTGCCAGCAGCTTGAGGAGGGGCCCCTACGAGCAGTACTTC.